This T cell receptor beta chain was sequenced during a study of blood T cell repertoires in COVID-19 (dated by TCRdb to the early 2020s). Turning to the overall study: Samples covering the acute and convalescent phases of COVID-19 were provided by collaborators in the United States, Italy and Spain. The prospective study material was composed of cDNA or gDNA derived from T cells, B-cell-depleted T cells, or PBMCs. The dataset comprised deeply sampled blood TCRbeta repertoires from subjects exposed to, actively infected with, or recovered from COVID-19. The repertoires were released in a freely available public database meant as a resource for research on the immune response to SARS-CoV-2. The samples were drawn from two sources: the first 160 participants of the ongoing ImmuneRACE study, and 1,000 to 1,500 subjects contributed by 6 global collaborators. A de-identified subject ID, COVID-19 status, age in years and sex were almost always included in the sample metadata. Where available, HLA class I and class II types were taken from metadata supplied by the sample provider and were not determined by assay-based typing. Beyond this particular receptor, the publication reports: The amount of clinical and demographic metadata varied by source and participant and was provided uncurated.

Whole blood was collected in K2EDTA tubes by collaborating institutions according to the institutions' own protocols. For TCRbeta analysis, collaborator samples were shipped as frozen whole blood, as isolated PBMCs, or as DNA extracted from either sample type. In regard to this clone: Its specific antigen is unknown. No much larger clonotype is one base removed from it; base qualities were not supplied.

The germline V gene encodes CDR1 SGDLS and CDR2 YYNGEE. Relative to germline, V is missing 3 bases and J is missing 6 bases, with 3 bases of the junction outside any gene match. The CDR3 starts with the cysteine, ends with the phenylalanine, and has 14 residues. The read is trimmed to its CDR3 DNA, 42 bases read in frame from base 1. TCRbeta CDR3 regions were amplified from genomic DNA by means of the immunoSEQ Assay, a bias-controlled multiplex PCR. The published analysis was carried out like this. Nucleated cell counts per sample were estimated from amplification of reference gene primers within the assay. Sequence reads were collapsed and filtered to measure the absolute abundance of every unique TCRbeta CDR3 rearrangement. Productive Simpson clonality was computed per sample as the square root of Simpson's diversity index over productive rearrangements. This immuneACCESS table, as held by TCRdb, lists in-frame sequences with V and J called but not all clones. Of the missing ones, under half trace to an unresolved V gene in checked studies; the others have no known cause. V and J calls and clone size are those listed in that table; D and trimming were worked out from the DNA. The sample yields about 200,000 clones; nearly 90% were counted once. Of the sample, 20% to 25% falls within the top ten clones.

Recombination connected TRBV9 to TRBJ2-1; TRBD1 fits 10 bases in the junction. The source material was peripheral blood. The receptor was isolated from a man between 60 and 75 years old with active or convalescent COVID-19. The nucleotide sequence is TGTGCCAGCAGCGGCTGGACAGGGGGCAATGAGCAGTTCTTC. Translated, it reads CASSGWTGGNEQFF.